Shown below are 12 T cell receptor beta chains from a single sample sequenced in a study of follicular helper T cells after annual influenza vaccination. Time point here: 2013-2014 season, 7 days after vaccination. The repertoire was sequenced with immunoSEQ multiplex PCR; TCRdb's copy has only in-frame clones and lacks some. The sample includes approximately 8,700 clones, under 85% seen only once; the top ten take 3%. The sample was CXCR5+ CD38- circulating T follicular helper cells from blood, taken 7 days after influenza vaccination. The subset: circulating Tfh, non-naive CD4+CXCR5+PD-1+ (ICOS+CD38+ or ICOS-CD38-). These receptor sequences come from an adult who received the influenza vaccine.

The chain couples TRBV4-1 to TRBJ1-1; D gene ambiguous. The CDR3 loop spans 14 amino acids. Germline V gene sequence: CDR1 MGHRA, CDR2 YSYEKL. Trimming left V 2 bases short and J 1 base short, with 8 bases between. CDR3 nucleotides: TGCGCCAGCAGCCAACAACAGAGGAACACTGAAGCTTTCTTT. As protein: CASSQQQRNTEAFF.

The chain recombines TRBV28 with TRBJ2-7; either TRBD1 or TRBD2 may fit D (6 bases each). Trimming pared 5 bases from V and 3 bases from J, leaving 17 bases between. The germline V gene encodes CDR1 MDHEN and CDR2 SYDVKM. This CDR3 has 15 residues. The CDR3 loop reads CASSTAGTSNYEQYF. As DNA, the CDR3 is TGTGCCAGCAGTACCGCGGGGACATCCAACTACGAGCAGTACTTC.

The chain links TRBV30 to TRBJ1-1; TRBD1 matches at 10 bases. Trimming at V came to 3 bases and at J to 5 bases, leaving 9 bases not matched to a gene. This CDR3 contains 15 residues. Germline lookup yields CDR1 GTSNPN and CDR2 SVGIG (reference sequence). This CDR3 is CAWSPTDRGGTEAFF. The CDR3 nucleotides read TGTGCCTGGAGCCCTACGGACAGGGGGGGGACTGAAGCTTTCTTT.

This clone has just a few counts. The chain uses TRBV19 and TRBJ1-5, with TRBD1 matching over 7 bases. This CDR3 region has 12 residues. V trimming: 8 bases; J trimming: 6 bases; junction bases outside the gene matches: 4. Germline lookup yields CDR1 LNHDA and CDR2 SQIVND (reference sequence). CDR3 loop: CASGGGGQPQHF. As DNA, the CDR3 is TGTGCCAGTGGAGGGGGCGGTCAGCCCCAGCATTTT.

V is TRBV7-6 and J is TRBJ2-1; 10 bases are shared with TRBD2. The CDR3 loop spans 16 amino acids. The trim removed 1 base at V and 7 bases at J, leaving 7 bases unmatched. The germline V gene encodes CDR1 SGHVS and CDR2 FNYEAQ. CDR3 in DNA: TGTGCCAGCAGCTTAGGCCAGGCTAGCGGGGGAAATGAGCAGTTCTTC. It specifies CASSLGQASGGNEQFF.

This clone was seen more than once but under ten times. V and J are TRBV2 and TRBJ2-5; D may match TRBD1 or TRBD2 (5 bases each). Germline V CDR1 and CDR2: SNHLY, FYNNEI. Between the trimmed V and J ends, which lost 7 bases and 1 base, there was a span of 7 bases. This CDR3 comprises 12 residues. CDR3 in amino acids: CASNGAQETQYF. The CDR3 bases are TGTGCCAGCAACGGGGCCCAAGAGACCCAGTACTTC. The entire variable domain, with the rest obtained from reference TRBV2 and TRBJ2-5, is as follows: EPEVTQTPSHQVTQMGQEVILRCVPISNHLYFYWYRQILGQKVEFLVSFYNNEISEKSEIFDDQFSVERPDGSNFTLKIRSTKLEDSAMYFCASNGAQETQYFGPGTRLLVL.

V gene TRBV5-1 combines with J gene TRBJ1-3; D uncertain. The germline gives CDR1 SGHRS, CDR2 YFSETQ. Trimming left V 0 bases short and J 8 bases short, with 15 bases between. There are 15 residues in the CDR3. CDR3 amino acids: CASSLVGIQADTIYF. Written as DNA, the CDR3 is TGCGCCAGCAGCTTGGTGGGGATCCAGGCGGACACCATATATTTT.

The V gene is TRBV6-5, the J gene TRBJ2-7; D might be TRBD2 (6 bases). CDR1 and CDR2 (germline): MNHEY, SVGAGI. The CDR3 is made up of 14 amino acids. Trimming took 0 bases from V and 2 from J, leaving 8 bases between them. The CDR3 DNA reads TGTGCCAGCAGTTACTCGCGGGGAACCTACGAGCAGTACTTC. As protein: CASSYSRGTYEQYF.

This chain uses TRBV13 with TRBJ2-1, with 8 bases aligning to TRBD1. CDR1 is PRHDT, CDR2 FYEKMQ, per germline (reference sequence). The trim removed 4 bases at V and 7 bases at J, leaving 15 bases unmatched. CDR3 length: 17 amino acids. The CDR3 DNA follows: TGTGCCAGCAGCTCCGGGTGGGGACAGGCCCTTATGAATGAGCAGTTCTTC. It yields the protein CASSSGWGQALMNEQFF.

A remark on this clone: Relative to the germline gene, one junction end is altered; a read error may explain this. This chain uses TRBV30 with TRBJ2-1; tentatively, D is TRBD2 (6 bases). The CDR3 covers 15 residues. Per germline, CDR1 GTSNPN and CDR2 SVGIG (reference sequence). The CDR3 nucleotides read TGTGCCCGGAGGGGCGCAGGGAACTCCTACAATGAGCAGTTCTTC. Translating gives CARRGAGNSYNEQFF.

The chain links TRBV19 to TRBJ2-1; 7 positions match TRBD2. This CDR3 contains 15 residues. The germline V gene encodes CDR1 LNHDA and CDR2 SQIVND (reference sequence). Unmatched junction bases numbered 5, after V lost 3 bases and J lost 3 bases. DNA for the CDR3: TGTGCCAGTAGTATCCGAGCGGGGAACTACAATGAGCAGTTCTTC. Its translation is CASSIRAGNYNEQFF. The full variable domain, with the rest looked up from reference TRBV19 and TRBJ2-1, is DGGITQSPKYLFRKEGQNVTLSCEQNLNHDAMYWYRQDPGQGLRLIYYSQIVNDFQKGDIAEGYSVSREKKESFPLTVTSAQKNPTAFYLCASSIRAGNYNEQFFGPGTRLTVL.

The gene calls are TRBV6-1 and TRBJ1-1, with a possible D match to TRBD1 (6 bases). Trimming cost V 3 bases and J 9 bases, with 14 bases left between them. The germline CDR1 and CDR2 sequences are MNHNS and SASEGT. This CDR3 region has 13 residues. Written as DNA, the CDR3 is TGTGCCAGCAGTGATCGTCAGGGGTTCCAAGCTTTCTTT. The encoded protein is CASSDRQGFQAFF.